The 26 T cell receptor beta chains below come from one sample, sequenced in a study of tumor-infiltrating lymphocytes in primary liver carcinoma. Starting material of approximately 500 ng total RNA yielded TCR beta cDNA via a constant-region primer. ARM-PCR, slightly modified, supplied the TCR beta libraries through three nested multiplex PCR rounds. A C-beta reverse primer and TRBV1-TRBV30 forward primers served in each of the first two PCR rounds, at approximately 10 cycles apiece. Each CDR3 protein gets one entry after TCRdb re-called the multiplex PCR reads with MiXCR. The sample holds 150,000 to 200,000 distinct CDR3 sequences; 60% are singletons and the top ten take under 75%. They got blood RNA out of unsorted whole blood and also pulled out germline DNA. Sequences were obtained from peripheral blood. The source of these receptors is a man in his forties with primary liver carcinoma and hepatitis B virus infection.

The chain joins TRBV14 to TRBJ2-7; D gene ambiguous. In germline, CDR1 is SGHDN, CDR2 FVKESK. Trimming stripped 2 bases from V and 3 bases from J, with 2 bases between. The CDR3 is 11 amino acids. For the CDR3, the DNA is TGTGCCAGCAGCCAATACTACGAGCAGTACTTC. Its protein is CASSQYYEQYF. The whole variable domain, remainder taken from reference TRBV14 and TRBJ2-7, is EAGVTQFPSHSVIEKGQTVTLRCDPISGHDNLYWYRRVMGKEIKFLLHFVKESKQDESGMPNNRFLAERTGGTYSTLKVQPAELEDSGVYFCASSQYYEQYFGPGTRLTVT.

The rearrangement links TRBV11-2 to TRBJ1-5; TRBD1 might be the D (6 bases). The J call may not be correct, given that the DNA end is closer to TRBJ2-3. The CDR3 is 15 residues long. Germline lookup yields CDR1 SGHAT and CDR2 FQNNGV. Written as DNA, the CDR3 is TGTGCCAGCAGGTCCCGGACAGAATCGAATCAGCCCCAGTATTTT. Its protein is CASRSRTESNQPQYF.

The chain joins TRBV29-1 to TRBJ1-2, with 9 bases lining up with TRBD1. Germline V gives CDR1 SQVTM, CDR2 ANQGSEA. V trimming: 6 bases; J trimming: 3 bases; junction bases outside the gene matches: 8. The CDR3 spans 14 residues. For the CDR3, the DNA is TGCAGCGTAGCAACAGGGGGCGATGACTATGGCTACACCTTC. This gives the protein CSVATGGDDYGYTF. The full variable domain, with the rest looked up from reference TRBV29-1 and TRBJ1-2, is SAVISQKPSRDICQRGTSLTIQCQVDSQVTMMFWYRQQPGQSLTLIATANQGSEATYESGFVIDKFPISRPNLTFSTLTVSNMSPEDSSIYLCSVATGGDDYGYTFGSGTRLTVV.

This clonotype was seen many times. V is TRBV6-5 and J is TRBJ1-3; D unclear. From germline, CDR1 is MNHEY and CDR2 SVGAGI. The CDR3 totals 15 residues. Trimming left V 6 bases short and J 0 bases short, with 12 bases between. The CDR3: CASRDDRYSGNTIYF. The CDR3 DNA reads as TGTGCCAGCAGAGACGACCGTTACTCTGGAAACACCATATATTTT.

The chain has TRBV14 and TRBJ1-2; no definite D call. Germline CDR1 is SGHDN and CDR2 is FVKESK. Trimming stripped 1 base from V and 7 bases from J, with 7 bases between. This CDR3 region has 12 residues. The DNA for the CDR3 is TGTGCCAGCAGCCAAGCGGGGAGTGGCTACACCTTC. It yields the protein CASSQAGSGYTF.

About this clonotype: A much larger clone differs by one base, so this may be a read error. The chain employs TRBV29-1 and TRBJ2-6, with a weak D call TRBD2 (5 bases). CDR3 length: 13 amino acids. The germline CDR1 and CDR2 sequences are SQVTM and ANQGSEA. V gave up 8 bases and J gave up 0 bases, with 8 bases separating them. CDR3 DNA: TGCAGCATCGGGATCTCTGGGGCCAACGTCCTGACTTTC. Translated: CSIGISGANVLTF. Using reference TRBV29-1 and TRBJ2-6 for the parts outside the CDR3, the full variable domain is SAVISQKPSRDICQRGTSLTIQCQVDSQVTMMFWYRQQPGQSLTLIATANQGSEATYESGFVIDKFPISRPNLTFSTLTVSNMSPEDSSIYLCSIGISGANVLTFGAGSRLTVL.

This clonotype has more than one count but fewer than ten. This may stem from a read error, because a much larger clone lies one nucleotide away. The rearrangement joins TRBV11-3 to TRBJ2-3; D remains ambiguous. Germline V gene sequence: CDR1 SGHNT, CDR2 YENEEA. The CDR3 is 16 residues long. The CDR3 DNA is TGTGCCAGCAGCTTAGGTAGTCAGCCTGGCACATATACGCAGTATTTT. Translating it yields CASSLGSQPGTYTQYF.

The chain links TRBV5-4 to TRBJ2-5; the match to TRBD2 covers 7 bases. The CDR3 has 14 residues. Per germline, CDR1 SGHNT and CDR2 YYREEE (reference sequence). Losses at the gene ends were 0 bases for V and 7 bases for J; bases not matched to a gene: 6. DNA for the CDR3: TGTGCCAGCAGCTTGGATGCGGGAGTGGGGACCCAGTACTTC. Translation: CASSLDAGVGTQYF.

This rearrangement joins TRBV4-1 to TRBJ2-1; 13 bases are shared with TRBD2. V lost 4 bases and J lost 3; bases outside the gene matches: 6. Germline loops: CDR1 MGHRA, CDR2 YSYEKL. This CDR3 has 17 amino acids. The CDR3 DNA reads TGCGCCAGCAGCCGGTCCGGGACTAGCGGGAACTACAATGAGCAGTTCTTC. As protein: CASSRSGTSGNYNEQFF.

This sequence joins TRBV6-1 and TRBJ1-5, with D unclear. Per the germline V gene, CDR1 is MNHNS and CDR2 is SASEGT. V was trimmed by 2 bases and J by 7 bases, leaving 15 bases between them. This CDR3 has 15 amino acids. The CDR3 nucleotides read TGTGCCAGCAGTGAACTTGGGAACCCCCACCAGCCCCAGCATTTT. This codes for CASSELGNPHQPQHF.

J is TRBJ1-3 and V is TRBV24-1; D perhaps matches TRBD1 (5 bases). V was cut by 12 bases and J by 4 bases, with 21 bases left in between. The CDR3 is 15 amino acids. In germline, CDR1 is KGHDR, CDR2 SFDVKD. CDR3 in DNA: TGTGCCGTTGGGGGGGTGGGGCCCTCCGGAAACACCATATATTTT. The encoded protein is CAVGGVGPSGNTIYF.

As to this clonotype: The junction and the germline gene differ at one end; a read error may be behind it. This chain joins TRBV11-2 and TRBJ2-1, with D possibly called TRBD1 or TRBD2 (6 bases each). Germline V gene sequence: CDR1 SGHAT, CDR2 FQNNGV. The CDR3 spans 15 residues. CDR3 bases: TGTGCCAGCAACTTAGGGGGGAGCTCATACAATGAGCAGTTCTTC. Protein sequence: CASNLGGSSYNEQFF.

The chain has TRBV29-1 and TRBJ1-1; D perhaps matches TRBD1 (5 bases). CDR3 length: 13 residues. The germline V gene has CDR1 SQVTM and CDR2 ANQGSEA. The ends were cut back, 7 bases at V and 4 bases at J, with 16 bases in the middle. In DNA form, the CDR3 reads TGCAGCGCCGCCGGGGGAGGACGCACTGAAGCTTTCTTT. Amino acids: CSAAGGGRTEAFF.

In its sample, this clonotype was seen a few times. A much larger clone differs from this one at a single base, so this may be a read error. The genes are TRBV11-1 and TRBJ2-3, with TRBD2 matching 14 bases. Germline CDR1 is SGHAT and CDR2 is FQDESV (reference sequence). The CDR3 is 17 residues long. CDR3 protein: CVSSFLLTSGGADTQYF. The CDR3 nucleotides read TGTGTCAGCAGCTTCCTCCTGACTAGCGGGGGGGCAGATACGCAGTATTTT. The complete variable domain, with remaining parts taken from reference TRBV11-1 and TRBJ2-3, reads EAEVAQSPRYKITEKSQAVAFWCDPISGHATLYWYRQILGQGPELLVQFQDESVVDDSQLPKDRFSAERLKGVDSTLKIQPAELGDSAMYLCVSSFLLTSGGADTQYFGPGTRLTVL.

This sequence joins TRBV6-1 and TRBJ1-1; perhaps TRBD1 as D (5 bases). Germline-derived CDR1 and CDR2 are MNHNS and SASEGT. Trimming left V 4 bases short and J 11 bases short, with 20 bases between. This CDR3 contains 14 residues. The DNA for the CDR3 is TGTGCCAGCAGTGTGGTCCCGAAGGACAATGAGGCTTTCTTT. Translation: CASSVVPKDNEAFF.

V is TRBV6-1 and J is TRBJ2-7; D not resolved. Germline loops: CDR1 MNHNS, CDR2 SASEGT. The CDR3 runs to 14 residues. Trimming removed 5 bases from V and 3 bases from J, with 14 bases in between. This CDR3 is CASSPPVSRYEQYF. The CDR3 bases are TGTGCCAGCAGTCCCCCGGTCTCGCGCTACGAGCAGTACTTC.

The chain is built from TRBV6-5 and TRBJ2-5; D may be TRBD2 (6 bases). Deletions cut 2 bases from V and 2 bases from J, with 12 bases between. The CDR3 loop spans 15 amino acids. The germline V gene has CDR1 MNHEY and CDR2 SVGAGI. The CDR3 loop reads CASSYGGWGQETQYF. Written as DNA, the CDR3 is TGTGCCAGCAGTTACGGGGGGTGGGGGCAAGAGACCCAGTACTTC.

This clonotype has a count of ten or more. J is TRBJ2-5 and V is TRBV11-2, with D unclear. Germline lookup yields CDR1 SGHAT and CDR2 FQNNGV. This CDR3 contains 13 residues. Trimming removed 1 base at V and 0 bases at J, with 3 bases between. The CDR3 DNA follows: TGTGCCAGCAGCTTAGTTTACCAAGAGACCCAGTACTTC. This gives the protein CASSLVYQETQYF.

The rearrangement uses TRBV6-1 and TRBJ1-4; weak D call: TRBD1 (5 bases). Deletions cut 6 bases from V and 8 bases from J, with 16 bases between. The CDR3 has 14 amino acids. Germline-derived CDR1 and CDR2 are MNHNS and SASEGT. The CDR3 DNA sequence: TGTGCCAGCAGAAGGGACGGCGATGGCGAAAAACTGTTTTTT. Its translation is CASRRDGDGEKLFF.

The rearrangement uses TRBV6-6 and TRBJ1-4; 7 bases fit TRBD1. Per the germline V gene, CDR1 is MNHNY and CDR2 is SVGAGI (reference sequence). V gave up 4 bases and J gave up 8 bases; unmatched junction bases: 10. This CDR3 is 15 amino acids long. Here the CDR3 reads CASSSTGVDGEKLFF. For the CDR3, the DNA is TGTGCCAGCAGTTCTACAGGGGTGGACGGAGAAAAACTGTTTTTT.

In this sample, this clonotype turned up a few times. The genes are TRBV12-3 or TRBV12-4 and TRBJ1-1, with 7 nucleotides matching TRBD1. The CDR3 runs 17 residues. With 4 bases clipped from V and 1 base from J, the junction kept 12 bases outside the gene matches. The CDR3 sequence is CASSSPNRGGGNTEAFF. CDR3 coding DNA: TGTGCCAGCAGTTCTCCAAACAGGGGCGGTGGGAACACTGAAGCTTTCTTT.

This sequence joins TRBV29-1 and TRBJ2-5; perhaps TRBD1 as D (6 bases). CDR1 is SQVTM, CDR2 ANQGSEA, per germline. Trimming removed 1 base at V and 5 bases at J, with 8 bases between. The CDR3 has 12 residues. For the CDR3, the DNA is TGCAGCGTTGAAGGACAGGCCGAGACCCAGTACTTC. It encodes CSVEGQAETQYF.

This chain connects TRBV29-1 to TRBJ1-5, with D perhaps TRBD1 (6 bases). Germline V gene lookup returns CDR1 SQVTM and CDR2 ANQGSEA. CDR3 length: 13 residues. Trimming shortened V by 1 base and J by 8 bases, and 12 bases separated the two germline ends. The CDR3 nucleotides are TGCAGCGTTGAAGTTTTGACAGGTGAGCCCCAGCATTTT. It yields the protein CSVEVLTGEPQHF.

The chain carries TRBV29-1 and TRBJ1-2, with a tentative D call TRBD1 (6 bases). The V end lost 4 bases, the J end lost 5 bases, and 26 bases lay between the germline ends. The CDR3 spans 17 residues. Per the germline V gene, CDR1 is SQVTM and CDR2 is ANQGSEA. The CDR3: CSVVPGATTPNKYGYTF. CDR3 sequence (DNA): TGCAGCGTTGTCCCAGGGGCCACTACACCTAATAAGTATGGCTACACCTTC.

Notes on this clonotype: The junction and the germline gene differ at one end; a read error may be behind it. This CDR3 reads CASSYWTDNGQFF. The CDR3 bases are TGTGCCAGCAGTTATTGGACAGACAATGGGCAGTTCTTC. V and J are TRBV6-5 and TRBJ2-1; D possibly corresponds to TRBD1 (6 bases). Germline CDR1 MNHEY, CDR2 SVGAGI. The CDR3 length is 13 residues.

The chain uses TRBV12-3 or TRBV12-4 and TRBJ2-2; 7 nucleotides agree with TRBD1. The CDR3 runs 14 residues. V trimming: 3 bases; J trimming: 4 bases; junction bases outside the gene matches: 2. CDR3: CASSLTGPTGELFF. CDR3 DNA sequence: TGTGCCAGCAGTTTGACAGGGCCCACCGGGGAGCTGTTTTTT.